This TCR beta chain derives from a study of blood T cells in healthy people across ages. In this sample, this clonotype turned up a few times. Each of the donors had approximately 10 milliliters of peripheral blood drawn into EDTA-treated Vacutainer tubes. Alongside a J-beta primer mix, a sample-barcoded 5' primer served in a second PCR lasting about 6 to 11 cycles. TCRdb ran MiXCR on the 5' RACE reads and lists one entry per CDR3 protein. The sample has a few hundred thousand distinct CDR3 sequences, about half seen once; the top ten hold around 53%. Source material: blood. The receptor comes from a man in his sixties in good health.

CDR3 bases: TGCGCCAGCAGTGAGTCTTTCAGTCTGGGCGAGCAGTACTTC. Translated, it gives CASSESFSLGEQYF. The rearrangement links TRBV10-2 to TRBJ2-7; D is undetermined. Per the germline V gene, CDR1 is WSHSY and CDR2 is SAAADI. The CDR3 runs 14 residues. V shed 0 bases and J shed 6 bases, with 12 bases lying between them.